The present T cell receptor (beta chain) was sequenced within a study of OX40 agonist ivuxolimab in advanced cancers. Study background: Aged roughly 23 to 90 with a mean of approximately 57 years, they were under 85% male.

The assay was immunoSEQ multiplex PCR, and TCRdb's table has in-frame clones only and misses some. Of approximately 100,000 clones listed, roughly 84% were seen once; the top ten hold 3.5% to 4%. CDR1 and CDR2 from the germline V gene are LNHDA and SQIVND (reference sequence). V shed 2 bases, J shed 2 bases, and the junction held 8 bases outside the gene matches. This CDR3 spans 17 amino acids. The gene calls are TRBV19 and TRBJ2-1; TRBD2 matches 8 bases. The input for sequencing was CD4+ or CD8+ T cells sorted from blood, taken in a trial of the OX40 agonist ivuxolimab. The origin of this receptor is an adult with an advanced solid tumor such as melanoma, head and neck, liver or kidney cancer. The CDR3 bases are TGTGCCAGTAGTATAATCGGGCTAGCGGGCACCTACAATGAGCAGTTCTTC. Protein: CASSIIGLAGTYNEQFF.